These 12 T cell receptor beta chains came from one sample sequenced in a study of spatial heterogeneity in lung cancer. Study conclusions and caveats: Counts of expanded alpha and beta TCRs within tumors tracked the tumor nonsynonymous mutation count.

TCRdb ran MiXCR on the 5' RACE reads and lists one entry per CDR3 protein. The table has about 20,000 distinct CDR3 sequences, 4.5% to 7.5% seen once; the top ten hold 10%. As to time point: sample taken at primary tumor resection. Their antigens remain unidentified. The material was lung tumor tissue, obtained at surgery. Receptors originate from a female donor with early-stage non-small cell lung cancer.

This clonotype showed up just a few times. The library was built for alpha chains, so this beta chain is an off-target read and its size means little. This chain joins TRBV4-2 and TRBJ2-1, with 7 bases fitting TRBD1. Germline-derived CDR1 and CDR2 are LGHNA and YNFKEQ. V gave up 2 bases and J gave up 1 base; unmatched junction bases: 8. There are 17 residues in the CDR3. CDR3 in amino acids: CASSQWAGGLSYNEQFF. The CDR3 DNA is TGTGCCAGCAGCCAATGGGCAGGGGGTTTATCCTACAATGAGCAGTTCTTC.

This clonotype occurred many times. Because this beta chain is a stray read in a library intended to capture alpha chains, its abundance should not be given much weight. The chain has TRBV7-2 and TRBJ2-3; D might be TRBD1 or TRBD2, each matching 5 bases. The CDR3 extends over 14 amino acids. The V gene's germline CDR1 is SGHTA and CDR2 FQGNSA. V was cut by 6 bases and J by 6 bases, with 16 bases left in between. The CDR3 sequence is CASSPGPFSDTQYF. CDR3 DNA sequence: TGTGCCAGCAGTCCGGGACCATTTTCGGATACGCAGTATTTT.

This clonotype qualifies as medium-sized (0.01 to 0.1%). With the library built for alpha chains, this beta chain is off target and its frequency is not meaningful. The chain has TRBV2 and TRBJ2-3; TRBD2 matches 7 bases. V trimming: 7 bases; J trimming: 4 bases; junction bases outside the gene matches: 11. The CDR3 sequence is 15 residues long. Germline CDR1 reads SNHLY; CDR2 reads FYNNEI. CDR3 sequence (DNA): TGTGCCAGCATAGGGCTAGCGGCACTCTCAGATACGCAGTATTTT. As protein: CASIGLAALSDTQYF.

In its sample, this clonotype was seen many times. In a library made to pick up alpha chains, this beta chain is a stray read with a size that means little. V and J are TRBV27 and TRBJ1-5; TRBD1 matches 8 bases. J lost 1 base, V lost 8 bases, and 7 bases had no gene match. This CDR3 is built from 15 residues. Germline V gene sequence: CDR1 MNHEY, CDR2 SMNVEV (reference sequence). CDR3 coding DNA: TGTGCCAGCCGCGACAGGGGATTAAGCAATCAGCCCCAGCATTTT. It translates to CASRDRGLSNQPQHF.

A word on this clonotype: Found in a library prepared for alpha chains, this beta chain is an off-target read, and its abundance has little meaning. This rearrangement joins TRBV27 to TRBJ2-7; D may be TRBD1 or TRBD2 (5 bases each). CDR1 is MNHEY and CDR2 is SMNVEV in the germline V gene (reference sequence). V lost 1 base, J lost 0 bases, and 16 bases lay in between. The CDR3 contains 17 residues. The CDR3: CASSLWGLSGSSYEQYF. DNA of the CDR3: TGTGCCAGCAGTTTATGGGGCCTCTCGGGGAGCTCCTACGAGCAGTACTTC.

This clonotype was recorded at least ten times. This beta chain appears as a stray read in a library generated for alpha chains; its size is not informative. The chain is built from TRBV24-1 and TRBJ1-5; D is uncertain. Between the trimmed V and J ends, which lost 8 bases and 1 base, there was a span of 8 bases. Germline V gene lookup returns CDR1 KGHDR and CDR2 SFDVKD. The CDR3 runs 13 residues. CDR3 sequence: CATNAWSNQPQHF. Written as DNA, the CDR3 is TGTGCCACCAACGCCTGGAGCAATCAGCCCCAGCATTTT.

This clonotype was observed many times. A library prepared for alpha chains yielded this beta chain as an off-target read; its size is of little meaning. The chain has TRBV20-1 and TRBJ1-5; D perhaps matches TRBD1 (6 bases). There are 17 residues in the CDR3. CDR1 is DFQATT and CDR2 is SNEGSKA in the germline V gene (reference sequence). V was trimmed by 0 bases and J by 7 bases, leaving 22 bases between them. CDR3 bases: TGCAGTGCTAGAGATCGTCGACGGACAGTTGGATCGCAGCCCCAGCATTTT. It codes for CSARDRRRTVGSQPQHF.

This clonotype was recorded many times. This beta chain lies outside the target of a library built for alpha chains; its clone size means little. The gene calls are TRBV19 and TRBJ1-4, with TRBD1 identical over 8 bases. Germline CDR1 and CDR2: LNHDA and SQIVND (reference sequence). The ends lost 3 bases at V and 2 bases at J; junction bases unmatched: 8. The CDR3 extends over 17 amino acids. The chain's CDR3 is CASSIRGTGGTNEKLFF. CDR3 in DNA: TGTGCCAGTAGTATTCGCGGGACAGGCGGGACTAATGAAAAACTGTTTTTT.

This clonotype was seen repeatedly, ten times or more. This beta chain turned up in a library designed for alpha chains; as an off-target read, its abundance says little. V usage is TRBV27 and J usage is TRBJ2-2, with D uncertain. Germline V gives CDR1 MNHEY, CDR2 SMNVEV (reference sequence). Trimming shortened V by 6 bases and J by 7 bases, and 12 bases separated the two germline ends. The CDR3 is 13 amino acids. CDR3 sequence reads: CASSPVVVGELFF. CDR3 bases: TGTGCCAGCAGCCCCGTGGTTGTCGGGGAGCTGTTTTTT.

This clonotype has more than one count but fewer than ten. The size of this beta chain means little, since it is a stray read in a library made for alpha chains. The CDR3: CASGLGQKANTGELFF. The DNA for the CDR3 is TGTGCTAGTGGTTTGGGGCAGAAAGCGAACACCGGGGAGCTGTTTTTT. The chain is built from TRBV12-5 and TRBJ2-2, with D unclear. V was shortened by 1 base and J by 0 bases, with 9 bases between the two germline ends. The CDR3 length is 16 residues. The germline V gene has CDR1 LGHNT and CDR2 FRNRAP.

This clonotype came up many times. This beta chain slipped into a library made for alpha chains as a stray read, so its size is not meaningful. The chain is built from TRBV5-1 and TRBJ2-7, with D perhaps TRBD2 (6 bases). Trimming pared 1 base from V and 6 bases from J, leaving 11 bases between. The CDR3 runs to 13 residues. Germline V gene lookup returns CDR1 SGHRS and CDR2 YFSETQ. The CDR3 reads CASSLREDGEQYF. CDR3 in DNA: TGCGCCAGCAGCTTGAGGGAGGACGGCGAGCAGTACTTC.

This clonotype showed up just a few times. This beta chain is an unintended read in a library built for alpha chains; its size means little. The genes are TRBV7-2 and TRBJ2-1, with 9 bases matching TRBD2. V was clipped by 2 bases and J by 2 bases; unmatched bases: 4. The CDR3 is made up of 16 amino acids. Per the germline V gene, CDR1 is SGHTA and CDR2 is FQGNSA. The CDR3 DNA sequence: TGTGCCAGCAGCTTAAACGGCGGGAGGGCCTACAATGAGCAGTTCTTC. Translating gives CASSLNGGRAYNEQFF.